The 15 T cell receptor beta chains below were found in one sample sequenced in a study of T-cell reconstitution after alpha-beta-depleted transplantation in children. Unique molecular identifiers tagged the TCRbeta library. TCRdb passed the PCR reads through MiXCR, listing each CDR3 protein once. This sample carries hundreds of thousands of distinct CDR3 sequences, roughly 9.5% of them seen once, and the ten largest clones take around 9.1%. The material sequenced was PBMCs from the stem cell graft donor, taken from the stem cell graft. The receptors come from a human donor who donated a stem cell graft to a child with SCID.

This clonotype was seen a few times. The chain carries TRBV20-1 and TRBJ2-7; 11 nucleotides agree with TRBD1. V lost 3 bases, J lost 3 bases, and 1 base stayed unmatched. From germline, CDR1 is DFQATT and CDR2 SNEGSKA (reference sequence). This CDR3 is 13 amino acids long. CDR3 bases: TGCAGTGCTAGCGGGACAGGGGGCTACGAGCAGTACTTC. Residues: CSASGTGGYEQYF.

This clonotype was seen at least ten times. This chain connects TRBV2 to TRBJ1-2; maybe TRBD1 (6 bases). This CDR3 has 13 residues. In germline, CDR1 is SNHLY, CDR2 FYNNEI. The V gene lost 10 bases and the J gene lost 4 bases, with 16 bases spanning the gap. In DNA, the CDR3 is TGTGCCACCAACAGGGCCCTTGGCTATGGCTACACCTTC. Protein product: CATNRALGYGYTF.

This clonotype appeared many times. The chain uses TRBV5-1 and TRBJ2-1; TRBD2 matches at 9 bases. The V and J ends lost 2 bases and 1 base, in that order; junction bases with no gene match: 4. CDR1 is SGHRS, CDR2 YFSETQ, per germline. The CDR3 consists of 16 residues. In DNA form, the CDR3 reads TGCGCCAGCAGCTTATCGGCGGGGGGGTCCTACAATGAGCAGTTCTTC. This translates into CASSLSAGGSYNEQFF. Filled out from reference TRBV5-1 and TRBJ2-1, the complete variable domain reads KAGVTQTPRYLIKTRGQQVTLSCSPISGHRSVSWYQQTPGQGLQFLFEYFSETQRNKGNFPGRFSGRQFSNSRSEMNVSTLELGDSALYLCASSLSAGGSYNEQFFGPGTRLTVL.

The chain's CDR3 is CASSLTAGGLGELFF. The CDR3 DNA reads as TGTGCCAGCAGCTTAACAGCAGGGGGCCTCGGGGAGCTGTTTTTT. The rearrangement uses TRBV7-3 and TRBJ2-2; TRBD1 aligns across 8 bases. Per germline, CDR1 SGHTA and CDR2 FQGTGA. V trimming: 0 bases; J trimming: 7 bases; junction bases outside the gene matches: 4. The CDR3 loop spans 15 amino acids.

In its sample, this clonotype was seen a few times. The CDR3 here is CASSLEEGGYSGNTIYF. The CDR3 DNA reads TGTGCCAGCAGCTTAGAAGAAGGGGGATACTCTGGAAACACCATATATTTT. V usage is TRBV11-2 and J usage is TRBJ1-3; tentatively, D is TRBD1 (6 bases). Deletions cut 0 bases from V and 0 bases from J, with 12 bases between. In germline, CDR1 is SGHAT, CDR2 FQNNGV. The CDR3 is 17 amino acids.

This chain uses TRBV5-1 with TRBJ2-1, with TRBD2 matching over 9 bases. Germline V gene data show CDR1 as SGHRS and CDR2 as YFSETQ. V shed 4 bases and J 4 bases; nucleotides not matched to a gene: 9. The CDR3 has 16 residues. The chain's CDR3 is CASSPTSGGPYNEQFF. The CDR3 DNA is TGCGCCAGCAGCCCTACCAGCGGGGGGCCTTACAATGAGCAGTTCTTC.

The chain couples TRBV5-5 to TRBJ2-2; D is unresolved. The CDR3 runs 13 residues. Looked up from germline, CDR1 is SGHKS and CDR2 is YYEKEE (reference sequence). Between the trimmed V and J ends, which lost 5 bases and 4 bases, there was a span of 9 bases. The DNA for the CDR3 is TGTGCCAGCAGGAGCTGGGTCACCGGGGAGCTGTTTTTT. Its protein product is CASRSWVTGELFF.

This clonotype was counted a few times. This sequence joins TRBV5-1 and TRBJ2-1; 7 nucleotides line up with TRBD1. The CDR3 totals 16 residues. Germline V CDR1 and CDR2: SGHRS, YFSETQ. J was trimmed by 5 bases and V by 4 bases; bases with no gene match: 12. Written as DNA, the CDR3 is TGCGCCAGCAGCAATCGGGACAGCCAGGGGGACAATGAGCAGTTCTTC. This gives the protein CASSNRDSQGDNEQFF.

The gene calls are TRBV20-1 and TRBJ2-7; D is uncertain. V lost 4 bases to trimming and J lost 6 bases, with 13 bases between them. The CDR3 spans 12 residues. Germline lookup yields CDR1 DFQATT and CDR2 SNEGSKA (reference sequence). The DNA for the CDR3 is TGCAGTGCTACCCTTCACGAGTCCGAGCAGTACTTC. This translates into CSATLHESEQYF.

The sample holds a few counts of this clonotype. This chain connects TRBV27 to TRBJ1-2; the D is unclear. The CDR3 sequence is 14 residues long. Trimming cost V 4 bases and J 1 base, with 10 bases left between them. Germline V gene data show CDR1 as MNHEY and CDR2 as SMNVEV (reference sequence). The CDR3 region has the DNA TGTGCCAGCAGTTCCGGCGGGAGTAACTATGGCTACACCTTC. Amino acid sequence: CASSSGGSNYGYTF.

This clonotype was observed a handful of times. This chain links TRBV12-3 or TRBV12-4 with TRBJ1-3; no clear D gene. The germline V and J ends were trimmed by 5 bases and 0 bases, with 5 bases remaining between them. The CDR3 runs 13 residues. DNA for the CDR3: TGTGCCAGCAGTCAAAACTCTGGAAACACCATATATTTT. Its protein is CASSQNSGNTIYF.

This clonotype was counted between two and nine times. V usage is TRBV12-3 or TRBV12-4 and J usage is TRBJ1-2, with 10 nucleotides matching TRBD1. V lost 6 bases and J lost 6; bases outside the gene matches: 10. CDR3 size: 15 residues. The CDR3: CASRGGQGSTDGYTF. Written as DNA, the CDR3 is TGTGCCAGCAGGGGGGGACAGGGGTCGACCGATGGCTACACCTTC.

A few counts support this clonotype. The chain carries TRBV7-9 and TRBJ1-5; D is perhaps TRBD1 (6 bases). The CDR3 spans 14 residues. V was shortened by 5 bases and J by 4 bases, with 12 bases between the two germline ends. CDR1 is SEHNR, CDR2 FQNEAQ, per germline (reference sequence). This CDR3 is CASSPETGNQPQHF. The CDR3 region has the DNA TGTGCCAGCAGCCCAGAAACAGGGAATCAGCCCCAGCATTTT.

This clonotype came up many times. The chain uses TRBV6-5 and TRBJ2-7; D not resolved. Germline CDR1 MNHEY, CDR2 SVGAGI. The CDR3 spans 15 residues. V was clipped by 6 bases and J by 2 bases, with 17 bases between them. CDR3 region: CASSYHPSGTYEQYF. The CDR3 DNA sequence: TGTGCCAGCAGCTATCACCCTTCGGGTACCTACGAGCAGTACTTC.

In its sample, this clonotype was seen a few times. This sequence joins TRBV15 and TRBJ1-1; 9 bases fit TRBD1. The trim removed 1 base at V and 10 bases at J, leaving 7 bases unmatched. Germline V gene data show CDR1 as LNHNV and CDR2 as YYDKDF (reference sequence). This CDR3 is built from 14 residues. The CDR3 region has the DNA TGTGCCACCAGCAGAGTAAAAGGGACAGGGTTAGCTTTCTTT. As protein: CATSRVKGTGLAFF.